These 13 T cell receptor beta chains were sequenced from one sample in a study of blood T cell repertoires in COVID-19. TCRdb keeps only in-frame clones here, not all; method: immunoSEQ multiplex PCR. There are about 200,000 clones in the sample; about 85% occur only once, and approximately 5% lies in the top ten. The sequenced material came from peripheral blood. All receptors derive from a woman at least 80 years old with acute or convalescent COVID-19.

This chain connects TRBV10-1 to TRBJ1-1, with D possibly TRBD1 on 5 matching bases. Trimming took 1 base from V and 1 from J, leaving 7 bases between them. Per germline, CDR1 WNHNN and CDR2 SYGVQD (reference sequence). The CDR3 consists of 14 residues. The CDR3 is CASSELQGNTEAFF. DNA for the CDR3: TGCGCCAGCAGTGAGTTGCAGGGGAACACTGAAGCTTTCTTT.

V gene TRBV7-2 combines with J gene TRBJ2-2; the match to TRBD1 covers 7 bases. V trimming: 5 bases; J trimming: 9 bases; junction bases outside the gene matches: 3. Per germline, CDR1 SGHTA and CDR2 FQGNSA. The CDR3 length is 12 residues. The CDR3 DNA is TGTGCCAGCAGCCCGACAGGGCGGGAGCTGTTTTTT. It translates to CASSPTGRELFF.

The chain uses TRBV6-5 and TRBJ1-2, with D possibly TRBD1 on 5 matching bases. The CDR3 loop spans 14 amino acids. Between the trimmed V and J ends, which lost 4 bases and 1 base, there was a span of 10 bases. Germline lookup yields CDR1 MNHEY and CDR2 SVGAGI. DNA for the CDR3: TGTGCCAGCAGTTCAGGGCTCCATAACTATGGCTACACCTTC. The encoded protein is CASSSGLHNYGYTF.

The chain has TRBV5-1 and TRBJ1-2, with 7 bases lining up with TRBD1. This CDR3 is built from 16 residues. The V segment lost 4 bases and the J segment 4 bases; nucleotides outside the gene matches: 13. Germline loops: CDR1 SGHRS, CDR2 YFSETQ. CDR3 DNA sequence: TGCGCCAGCAGCGAAATAACCGGGACAGTAACCTATGGCTACACCTTC. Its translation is CASSEITGTVTYGYTF.

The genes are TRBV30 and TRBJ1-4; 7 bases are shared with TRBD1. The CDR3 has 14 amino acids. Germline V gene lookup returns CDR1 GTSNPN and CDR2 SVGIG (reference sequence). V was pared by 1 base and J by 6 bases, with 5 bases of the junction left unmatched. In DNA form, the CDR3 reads TGTGCCTGGAGTGACCGACAGGGCTATGAAAAACTGTTTTTT. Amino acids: CAWSDRQGYEKLFF.

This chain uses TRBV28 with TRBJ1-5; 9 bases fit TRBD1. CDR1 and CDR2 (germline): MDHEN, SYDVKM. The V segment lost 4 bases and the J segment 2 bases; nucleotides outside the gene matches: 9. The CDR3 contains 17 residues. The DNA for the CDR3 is TGTGCCAGCAGTTCCCCGGGACAGGGATTGGGCAATCAGCCCCAGCATTTT. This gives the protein CASSSPGQGLGNQPQHF. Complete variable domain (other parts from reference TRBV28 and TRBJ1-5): DVKVTQSSRYLVKRTGEKVFLECVQDMDHENMFWYRQDPGLGLRLIYFSYDVKMKEKGDIPEGYSVSREKKERFSLILESASTNQTSMYLCASSSPGQGLGNQPQHFGDGTRLSIL.

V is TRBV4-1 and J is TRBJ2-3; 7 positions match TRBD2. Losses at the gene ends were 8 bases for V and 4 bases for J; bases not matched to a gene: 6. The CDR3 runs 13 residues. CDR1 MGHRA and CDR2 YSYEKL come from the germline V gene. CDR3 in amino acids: CASVGGSSDTQYF. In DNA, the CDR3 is TGCGCCAGCGTAGGCGGGAGCTCAGATACGCAGTATTTT.

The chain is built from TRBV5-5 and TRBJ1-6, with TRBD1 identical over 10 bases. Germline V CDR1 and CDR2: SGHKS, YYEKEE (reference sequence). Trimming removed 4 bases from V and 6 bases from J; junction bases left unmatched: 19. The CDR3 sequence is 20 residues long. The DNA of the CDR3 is TGTGCCAGCAGCGAATATCCGGGACAGGGGTTCGGATTAGGTAATTCACCCCTCCACTTT. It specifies CASSEYPGQGFGLGNSPLHF.

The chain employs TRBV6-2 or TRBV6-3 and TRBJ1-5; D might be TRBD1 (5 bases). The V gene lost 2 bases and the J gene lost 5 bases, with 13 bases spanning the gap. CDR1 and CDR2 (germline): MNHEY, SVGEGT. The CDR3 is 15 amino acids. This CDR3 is CASSYLAGSDQPQHF. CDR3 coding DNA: TGTGCCAGCAGTTACCTGGCAGGGTCAGATCAGCCCCAGCATTTT.

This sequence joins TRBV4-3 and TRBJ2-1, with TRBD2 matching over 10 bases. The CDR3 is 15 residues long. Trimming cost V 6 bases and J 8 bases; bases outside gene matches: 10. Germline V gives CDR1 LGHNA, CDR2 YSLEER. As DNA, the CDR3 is TGCGCCAGCAGATCTCTAACTAGCGGGGTCGATGAGCAGTTCTTC. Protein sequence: CASRSLTSGVDEQFF.

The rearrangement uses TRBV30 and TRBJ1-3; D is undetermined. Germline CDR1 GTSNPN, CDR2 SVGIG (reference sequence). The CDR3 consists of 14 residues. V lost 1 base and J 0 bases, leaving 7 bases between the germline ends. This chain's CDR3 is CAWSGVFSGNTIYF. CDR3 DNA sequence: TGTGCCTGGAGTGGAGTATTCTCTGGAAACACCATATATTTT.

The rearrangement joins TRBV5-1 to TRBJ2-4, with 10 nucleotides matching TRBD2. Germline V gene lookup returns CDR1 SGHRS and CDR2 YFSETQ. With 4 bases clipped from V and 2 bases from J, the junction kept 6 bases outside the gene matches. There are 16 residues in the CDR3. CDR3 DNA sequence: TGCGCCAGCAGCACCGAGCGGGAGGGAACCAAAAACATTCAGTACTTC. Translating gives CASSTEREGTKNIQYF.

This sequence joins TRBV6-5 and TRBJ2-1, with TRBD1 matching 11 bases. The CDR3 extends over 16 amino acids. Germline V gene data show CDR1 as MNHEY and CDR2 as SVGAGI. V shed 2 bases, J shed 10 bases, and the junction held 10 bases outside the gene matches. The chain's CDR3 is CASSYPARTGGEEQFF. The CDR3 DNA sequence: TGTGCCAGCAGTTACCCTGCCCGGACAGGGGGCGAGGAGCAGTTCTTC.